One T cell receptor beta chain is described in this entry. Its antigen is unknown. This entry is derived from a study of T cell repertoires in cytomegalovirus infection. TCRdb re-called the reads through MiXCR, storing one row per CDR3 protein. The repertoire holds fewer than 1,000,000 distinct CDR3 sequences, roughly a third seen once, with 13% in the top ten. V dropped 10 bases and J dropped 7; count of bases not matched to a gene: 5. The CDR3 is 11 residues long. CDR1 ENHRY and CDR2 SYGVKD come from the germline V gene. Study findings and constraints: Across the ex vivo response, the dominant clonotypes were HLA-C-restricted CMV-specific TCR beta clonotypes. Summed frequency of shared TCR beta families picked out CMV carriers who also had the relevant HLA.

This material consisted of cultured CD8+ T cells from PBMCs, taken from culture after CMV antigen stimulation. The source is a human donor in good health (CMV status not recorded). Some clones in this sample may be carry-over from other donors' samples. The chain combines TRBV10-3 with TRBJ2-7, with TRBD1 matching over 9 bases. The DNA for the CDR3 is TGTGCCACAGGGACAGGGAAAGAGCAGTACTTC. Translation: CATGTGKEQYF.